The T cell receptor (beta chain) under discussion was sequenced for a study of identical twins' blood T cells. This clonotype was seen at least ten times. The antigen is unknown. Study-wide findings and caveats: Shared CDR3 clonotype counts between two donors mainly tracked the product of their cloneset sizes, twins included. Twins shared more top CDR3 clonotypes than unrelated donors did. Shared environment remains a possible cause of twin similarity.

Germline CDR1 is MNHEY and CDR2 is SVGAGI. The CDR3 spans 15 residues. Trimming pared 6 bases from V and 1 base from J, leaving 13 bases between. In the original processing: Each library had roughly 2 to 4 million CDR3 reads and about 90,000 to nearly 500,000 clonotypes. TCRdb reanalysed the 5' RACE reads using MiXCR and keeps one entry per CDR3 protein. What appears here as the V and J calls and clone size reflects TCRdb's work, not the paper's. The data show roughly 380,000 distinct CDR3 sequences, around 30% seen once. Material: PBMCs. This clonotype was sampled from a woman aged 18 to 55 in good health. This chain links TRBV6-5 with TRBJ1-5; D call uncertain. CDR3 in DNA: TGTGCCAGCAGACGGGAAGGAAGAAGCAATCAGCCCCAGCATTTT. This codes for CASRREGRSNQPQHF.